A single sample is the source of the 25 T cell receptor beta chains below, sequenced in a study of CD8+CD57+ T cells in acquired aplastic anemia. TCR beta VDJ and CDR3 profiling used genomic DNA as template. TCRdb independently ran MiXCR on the reads; one entry per CDR3 protein. The sample comprises about 180,000 distinct CDR3 sequences, 63% of which are singletons, and approximately 40% rests with the top ten. Before being chosen for sequencing, patients had shown CD8+CD57+ cell expansion by flow cytometry. Sequencing was performed on sorted CD4+, CD8+, or CD8+CD57+ T cells (not recorded which) from PBMCs. Receptors originate from a human donor with aplastic anemia.

This clonotype was seen just once. The V gene is TRBV20-1, the J gene TRBJ1-5; D gene unclear. The CDR3 spans 15 residues. Deletions cut 3 bases from V and 3 bases from J, with 15 bases between. Per the germline V gene, CDR1 is DFQATT and CDR2 is SNEGSKA (reference sequence). Here the CDR3 DNA reads TGCAGTGCTAGGACCGCAGTTCAAACCAATCAGCCCCAGCATTTT. Its translation: CSARTAVQTNQPQHF.

The rearrangement links TRBV9 to TRBJ1-4, with 8 nucleotides matching TRBD1. Trimming removed 0 bases from V and 12 bases from J; junction bases left unmatched: 7. The germline gives CDR1 SGDLS, CDR2 YYNGEE. CDR3 length: 14 amino acids. The CDR3 DNA reads as TGTGCCAGCAGCGTAGGACAGGGGAACTCGGAACTGTTTTTT. It encodes CASSVGQGNSELFF.

The chain combines TRBV10-3 with TRBJ1-2; D is unclear. Trimming took off 0 bases at V and 8 bases at J, with 7 bases between the two ends. The germline CDR1 and CDR2 sequences are ENHRY and SYGVKD. CDR3 length: 12 amino acids. The CDR3 DNA reads as TGTGCCATCAGTGAGTCCGCAGTGGGCTACACCTTC. Amino acids: CAISESAVGYTF.

This chain joins TRBV15 and TRBJ2-1; no clear D. The CDR3 totals 14 residues. V dropped 4 bases and J dropped 8 bases, with 15 bases sitting between them. Germline CDR1 LNHNV, CDR2 YYDKDF (reference sequence). CDR3 sequence reads: CATSTAARVDEQFF. CDR3 nucleotides: TGTGCCACCAGCACCGCGGCAAGGGTCGATGAGCAGTTCTTC.

The V and J genes are TRBV29-1 and TRBJ2-7; TRBD1 or TRBD2 may be the D gene (5 bases each). The CDR3 contains 13 residues. V lost 6 bases, J lost 2 bases, and 14 bases lay in between. Germline V gene sequence: CDR1 SQVTM, CDR2 ANQGSEA. Here the CDR3 DNA reads TGCAGCGTGGAGGTTGACAGAGCCTACGAGCAGTACTTC. Its translation: CSVEVDRAYEQYF.

The chain has TRBV7-9 and TRBJ2-3; no clear D gene. Trimming removed 5 bases from V and 5 bases from J, with 8 bases in between. This CDR3 has 12 residues. Per the germline V gene, CDR1 is SEHNR and CDR2 is FQNEAQ (reference sequence). Here the CDR3 reads CASSLHKDTQYF. As DNA, the CDR3 is TGTGCCAGCAGCCTCCACAAAGATACGCAGTATTTT. Supplemented by reference TRBV7-9 and TRBJ2-3, the full variable domain reads DTGVSQNPRHKITKRGQNVTFRCDPISEHNRLYWYRQTLGQGPEFLTYFQNEAQLEKSRLLSDRFSAERPKGSFSTLEIQRTEQGDSAMYLCASSLHKDTQYFGPGTRLTVL.

This clonotype showed up just once. Lacking the conserved final phenylalanine or tryptophan, this CDR3 likely reflects a read error. The chain has TRBV2 and TRBJ1-6; no clear D gene. Germline V gives CDR1 SNHLY, CDR2 FYNNEI. V was cut by 4 bases and J by 10 bases, with 11 bases left in between. The CDR3 is 13 amino acids. CDR3: CASSASSHSPLHL. CDR3 sequence (DNA): TGTGCCAGCAGTGCCAGTTCCCACTCACCCCTCCACTTG.

The chain employs TRBV12-3 or TRBV12-4 and TRBJ1-1; D is possibly TRBD1 (5 bases). The V gene lost 5 bases and the J gene lost 12 bases, with 13 bases spanning the gap. The CDR3 has 11 residues. CDR3 in amino acids: CASSPTGVTFF. In DNA form, the CDR3 reads TGTGCCAGCAGTCCTACGGGGGTGACTTTCTTT.

The table lists this clonotype with a few counts. V gene TRBV4-2 combines with J gene TRBJ2-3, with TRBD2 identical over 9 bases. The CDR3 sequence is 17 residues long. V was clipped by 0 bases and J by 2 bases; unmatched bases: 6. The germline gives CDR1 LGHNA, CDR2 YNFKEQ. The CDR3: CASSQERGGAHTDTQYF. The CDR3 coding sequence is TGTGCCAGCAGCCAAGAACGCGGGGGGGCCCACACAGATACGCAGTATTTT.

This chain links TRBV29-1 with TRBJ2-1; 7 positions agree with TRBD2. This CDR3 is 11 amino acids long. V trimming: 6 bases; J trimming: 6 bases; junction bases outside the gene matches: 2. The germline V gene encodes CDR1 SQVTM and CDR2 ANQGSEA. The CDR3 loop is CSVTSANEQFF. CDR3 DNA: TGCAGCGTAACTAGCGCCAATGAGCAGTTCTTC.

CDR3 DNA sequence: TGTGCCAGCACCCCCGGTACCTATAATTCACCCCTCCACTTT. It specifies CASTPGTYNSPLHF. The chain carries TRBV7-2 and TRBJ1-6; unclear D gene. The CDR3 runs 14 residues. V was clipped by 7 bases and J by 2 bases, with 9 bases between them. CDR1 SGHTA and CDR2 FQGNSA come from the germline V gene.

This clonotype was detected a few times. The V and J genes are TRBV20-1 and TRBJ1-1; 8 bases are shared with TRBD1. Germline CDR1 DFQATT, CDR2 SNEGSKA (reference sequence). CDR3 length equals 14 residues. The trim removed 3 bases at V and 6 bases at J, leaving 9 bases unmatched. This CDR3 reads CSARQGGQGSEAFF. The CDR3 coding sequence is TGCAGTGCTAGGCAAGGAGGACAGGGCTCTGAAGCTTTCTTT.

In this sample, this clonotype turned up many times. The chain is built from TRBV10-2 and TRBJ1-5; D uncertain. CDR1 and CDR2 from the germline V gene are WSHSY and SAAADI. With 1 base removed from V and 7 bases from J, the gap between germline ends came to 8 bases. This CDR3 contains 13 residues. The CDR3: CASSEFQLQPQHF. In DNA form, the CDR3 reads TGCGCCAGCAGTGAGTTCCAGCTGCAGCCCCAGCATTTT.

This clonotype was counted ten times or more. The chain is built from TRBV10-2 and TRBJ1-5; D is uncertain. Looked up from germline, CDR1 is WSHSY and CDR2 is SAAADI. Trimming cost V 3 bases and J 0 bases, with 6 bases left between them. This CDR3 comprises 14 residues. The CDR3 here is CASSDGYSNQPQHF. Here the CDR3 DNA reads TGCGCCAGCAGTGATGGTTATAGCAATCAGCCCCAGCATTTT.

Only one count was recorded for this clonotype. This chain joins TRBV2 and TRBJ2-1; 12 bases are shared with TRBD2. V shed 6 bases, J shed 0 bases, and the junction held 9 bases outside the gene matches. CDR3 size: 18 residues. CDR1 and CDR2 (germline): SNHLY, FYNNEI. CDR3 nucleotides: TGTGCCAGCAGGCCTAGACTAGCGGGGGTGAGCTCCTACAATGAGCAGTTCTTC. It translates to CASRPRLAGVSSYNEQFF. Variable domain in full (rest from reference TRBV2 and TRBJ2-1): EPEVTQTPSHQVTQMGQEVILRCVPISNHLYFYWYRQILGQKVEFLVSFYNNEISEKSEIFDDQFSVERPDGSNFTLKIRSTKLEDSAMYFCASRPRLAGVSSYNEQFFGPGTRLTVL.

V and J are TRBV5-1 and TRBJ1-6; D remains unclear. In germline, CDR1 is SGHRS, CDR2 YFSETQ. Trimming removed 4 bases at V and 9 bases at J, with 20 bases between. This CDR3 contains 16 residues. CDR3 residues: CASSLEGELLGSPLHF. CDR3 DNA sequence: TGCGCCAGCAGCCTCGAGGGAGAACTACTAGGTTCACCCCTCCACTTT.

The V and J genes are TRBV7-6 and TRBJ2-7; D is unresolved. The CDR3 is made up of 17 amino acids. V gave up 1 base and J gave up 1 base, with 17 bases separating them. Germline V gene data show CDR1 as SGHVS and CDR2 as FNYEAQ. The CDR3 is CASSLVQFVSSSYEQYF. The CDR3, as DNA: TGTGCCAGCAGCTTAGTCCAATTTGTGAGCTCTTCCTACGAGCAGTACTTC. The complete variable domain, with remaining parts taken from reference TRBV7-6 and TRBJ2-7, reads GAGVSQSPRYKVTKRGQDVALRCDPISGHVSLYWYRQALGQGPEFLTYFNYEAQQDKSGLPNDRFSAERPEGSISTLTIQRTEQRDSAMYRCASSLVQFVSSSYEQYFGPGTRLTVT.

The chain links TRBV10-3 to TRBJ2-2; 8 bases map to TRBD1. Germline assignment: CDR1 ENHRY and CDR2 SYGVKD. With 2 bases clipped from V and 4 bases from J, the junction kept 0 bases outside the gene matches. The CDR3 extends over 14 amino acids. CDR3 sequence (DNA): TGTGCCATCAGTGAGACAGGGGGCACCGGGGAGCTGTTTTTT. As protein: CAISETGGTGELFF.

This clonotype was counted at least ten times. The chain links TRBV6-1 to TRBJ1-2; D ambiguous. Deletions cut 9 bases from V and 5 bases from J, with 7 bases between. The V gene's germline CDR1 is MNHNS and CDR2 SASEGT. The length of the CDR3 is 10 residues. CDR3 loop: CASGGYGYTF. CDR3 bases: TGTGCCAGTGGAGGTTATGGCTACACCTTC.

The V gene is TRBV2, the J gene TRBJ1-4, with D hard to call. CDR1 and CDR2 (germline): SNHLY, FYNNEI. The CDR3 has 13 amino acids. V was cut by 4 bases and J by 8 bases, with 11 bases left in between. The CDR3 bases are TGTGCCAGCAGTGTGAGGGAGGCGGAAAAACTGTTTTTT. Amino acids: CASSVREAEKLFF.

In this sample, this clonotype turned up once. The gene calls are TRBV7-8 and TRBJ1-2, with D perhaps TRBD1 (5 bases). This CDR3 is 14 amino acids long. Looked up from germline, CDR1 is SGHVS and CDR2 is FQNEAQ. Trimming shortened V by 0 bases and J by 4 bases, and 9 bases separated the two germline ends. The CDR3 nucleotides are TGTGCCAGCAGCTTAGCCCCCGGGACCTATGGCTACACCTTC. This translates into CASSLAPGTYGYTF.

CDR3 bases: TGTGCCACCAGTCGAGGCAGCTCTGGGGCCAACGTCCTGACTTTC. Its translation: CATSRGSSGANVLTF. The chain employs TRBV24-1 and TRBJ2-6; D call uncertain. The length of the CDR3 is 15 residues. From germline, CDR1 is KGHDR and CDR2 SFDVKD. V lost 6 bases and J lost 0, with 8 bases in between.

This clonotype has ten or more counts. This chain uses TRBV5-4 with TRBJ1-2; TRBD1 matches at 8 bases. This CDR3 region has 15 residues. Germline V gene sequence: CDR1 SGHNT, CDR2 YYREEE (reference sequence). The trim removed 3 bases at V and 4 bases at J, leaving 8 bases unmatched. The CDR3 bases are TGTGCCAGCAGCTCGACAGGGGATATCGCCTATGGCTACACCTTC. Amino acids: CASSSTGDIAYGYTF.

The chain uses TRBV2 and TRBJ2-5, with no clear D. Trimming cost V 6 bases and J 3 bases, with 11 bases left between them. Germline CDR1 SNHLY, CDR2 FYNNEI. The CDR3 has 13 residues. Here the CDR3 DNA reads TGTGCCAGCAGCGGAACGGTTAAAGAGACCCAGTACTTC. This codes for CASSGTVKETQYF.

This clonotype was observed a single time. The chain uses TRBV20-1 and TRBJ2-7; possible D gene TRBD2, 5 bases. Trimming removed 2 bases from V and 2 bases from J, with 13 bases in between. The CDR3 extends over 14 amino acids. Germline CDR1 reads DFQATT; CDR2 reads SNEGSKA (reference sequence). In DNA form, the CDR3 reads TGCAGTGCTAGACCGGGGATTGGGGCCTACGAGCAGTACTTC. Translated, it gives CSARPGIGAYEQYF.